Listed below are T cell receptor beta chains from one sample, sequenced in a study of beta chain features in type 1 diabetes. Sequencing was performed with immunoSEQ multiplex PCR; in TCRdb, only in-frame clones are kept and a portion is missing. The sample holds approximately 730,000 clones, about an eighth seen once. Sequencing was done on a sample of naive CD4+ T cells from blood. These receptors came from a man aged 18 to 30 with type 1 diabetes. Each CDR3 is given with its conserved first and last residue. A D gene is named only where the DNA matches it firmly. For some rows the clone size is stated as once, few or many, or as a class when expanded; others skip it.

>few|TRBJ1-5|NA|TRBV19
TGTGCCAGTAGTATAAGTCCCCACACGGGGTTAGGCCAGCCCCAGCATTTT
CASSISPHTGLGQPQHF
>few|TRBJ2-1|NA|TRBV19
TGTGCCAGTAGTCTCAGCGGCGCCCCCAATGAGCAGTTCTTC
CASSLSGAPNEQFF
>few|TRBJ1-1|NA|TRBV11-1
TGTGCCAGCAGCTATTATGGGGACACTGAAGCTTTCTTT
CASSYYGDTEAFF
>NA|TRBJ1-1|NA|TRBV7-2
TGTGCCAGCAGCTTGGGGCGACTCAGGAACACTGAAGCTTTCTTT
CASSLGRLRNTEAFF
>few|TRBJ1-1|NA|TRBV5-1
TGCGCCAGCACCCTACAAGAAAACACTGAAGCTTTCTTT
CASTLQENTEAFF
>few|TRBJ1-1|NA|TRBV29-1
TGCAGCGTTGAAGAGCCCGACAGGTGGAGCGAAGCTTTCTTT
CSVEEPDRWSEAFF
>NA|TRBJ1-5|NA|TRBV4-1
TGCGCCAGCAGCCCGGAGTCCAGTGCCTACAATCAGCCCCAGCATTTT
CASSPESSAYNQPQHF
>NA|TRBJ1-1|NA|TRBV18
TGTGCCAGCTCACCACCCTCACAAGGGGACACTGAAGCTTTCTTT
CASSPPSQGDTEAFF
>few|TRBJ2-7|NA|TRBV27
TGTGCCAGCAGTTTATCACCCCTCTACGAGCAGTACTTC
CASSLSPLYEQYF
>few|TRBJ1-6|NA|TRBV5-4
TGTGCCAGCAGCTCGGGGACGGTGGTTTCACCCCTCCACTTT
CASSSGTVVSPLHF
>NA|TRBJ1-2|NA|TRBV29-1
TGCAGCGTGGGGTTCGCGAACTATGGCTACACCTTC
CSVGFANYGYTF
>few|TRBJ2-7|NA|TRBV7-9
TGTGCCAGCAGCCCGGGGAAGGGGAGTGTGGAGCAGTACTTC
CASSPGKGSVEQYF
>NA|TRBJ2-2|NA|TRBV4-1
TGCGCCAGCAGCCAAGATCTGAGACTCGGCACCGGGGAGCTGTTTTTT
CASSQDLRLGTGELFF
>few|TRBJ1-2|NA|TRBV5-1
TGCGCCAGCAGCCCGGCCTCTGAGGCCTATGGCTACACCTTC
CASSPASEAYGYTF
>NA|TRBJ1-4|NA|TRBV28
TGTGCCAGCACCCGGGAGGCCCCCACTAATGAAAAACTGTTTTTT
CASTREAPTNEKLFF
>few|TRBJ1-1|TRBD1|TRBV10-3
TGTGCCATCACCCTGGACAGGGGTGGCACTGAAGCTTTCTTT
CAITLDRGGTEAFF
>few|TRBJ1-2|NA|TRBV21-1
NA
CASKGLGYQCGYTF
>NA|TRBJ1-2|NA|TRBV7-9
TGTGCCAGCAGCTTGGACGCCTATGGCTACACCTTC
CASSLDAYGYTF
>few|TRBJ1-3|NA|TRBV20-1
TGCAGTGGGGCCTCTGGAAACACCATATATTTT
CSGASGNTIYF
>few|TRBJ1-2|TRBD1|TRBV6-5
TGTGCCAGCAGTCAGCGGACAGGGCGCGATTATGGCTACACCTTC
CASSQRTGRDYGYTF
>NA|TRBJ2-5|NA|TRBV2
TGTGCCAGCAGTGAAGTGGACGGGGAGACCCAGTACTTC
CASSEVDGETQYF
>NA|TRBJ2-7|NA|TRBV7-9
TGTGCCAGCAGCTTATGGGGGCGCGAGCAGTACTTC
CASSLWGREQYF
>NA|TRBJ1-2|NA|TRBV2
TGTGCCAGCAGTTGGGGAACGATAAACTATGGCTACACCTTC
CASSWGTINYGYTF
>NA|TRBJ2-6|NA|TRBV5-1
TGCGCCAGCTACGGGACGACCTCTGGGGCCAACGTCCTGACTTTC
CASYGTTSGANVLTF
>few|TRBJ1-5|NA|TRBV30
TGTGCCTGGGGGATCAATCAGCCCCAGCATTTT
CAWGINQPQHF
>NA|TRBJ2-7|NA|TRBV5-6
TGTGCCAGCAGCTTGAACGACGAGCAGTACTTC
CASSLNDEQYF
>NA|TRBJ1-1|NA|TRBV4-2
TGTGCCAGCAGCCAAGAGTCCGTCAGTTCGGTGAAAGCTTTCTTT
CASSQESVSSVKAFF
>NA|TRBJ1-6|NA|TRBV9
TGTGCCAGCAGCGTCACGGAATCGGCCTTTACCCTCCACTTT
CASSVTESAFTLHF
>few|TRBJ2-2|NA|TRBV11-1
TGTGCCAGCAGCGAGACCCGGGACGTAGCGAACACCGGGGAGCTGTTTTTT
CASSETRDVANTGELFF
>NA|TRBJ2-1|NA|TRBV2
TGTGCCAGCAGTCCAGGGAGCTCCTACAATGAGCAGTTCTTC
CASSPGSSYNEQFF
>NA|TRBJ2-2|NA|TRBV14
TGTGCCAGCAGCCCGGGCGCGAACACCGGGGAGCTGTTTTTT
CASSPGANTGELFF
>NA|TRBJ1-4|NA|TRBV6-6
TGTGCCATCGGGGGAGTGGACGAAAAACTGTTTTTT
CAIGGVDEKLFF
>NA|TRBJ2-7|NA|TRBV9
TGTGCCAGCAGCGTCAGTGTAGGAACCTACGAGCAGTACTTC
CASSVSVGTYEQYF
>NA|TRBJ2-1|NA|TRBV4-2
TGTGCCAGCAGCCAAGAGGCTAGCGACTACAATGAGCAGTTCTTC
CASSQEASDYNEQFF
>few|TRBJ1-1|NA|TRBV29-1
TGCAGCGTTGAGGGTTTTGAGGGGGTAAAGGGTACTGAAGCTTTCTTT
CSVEGFEGVKGTEAFF
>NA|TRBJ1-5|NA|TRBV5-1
TGCGCCAGCAGGTCCGGGGTTGGGAATCAGCCCCAGCATTTT
CASRSGVGNQPQHF
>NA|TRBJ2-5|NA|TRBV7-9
TGTGCCAGCAGCTCCCCGTCGGTTGGATTGGAGACCCAGTACTTC
CASSSPSVGLETQYF
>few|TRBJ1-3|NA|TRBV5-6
TGTGCCAGCAGCTTTGCGGCATCTGGAAACACCATATATTTT
CASSFAASGNTIYF
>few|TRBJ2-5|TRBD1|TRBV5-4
TGTGCCAGCAGCAGGGACAGGGAGACCCAGTACTTC
CASSRDRETQYF
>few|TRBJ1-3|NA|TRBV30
TGTGCCTGGAGTGTAGTGGCACCACCTGGAAACACCATATATTTT
CAWSVVAPPGNTIYF
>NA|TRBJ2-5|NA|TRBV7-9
TGTGCCAGCAGCTACCCCCAGGGGACCCAGTACTTC
CASSYPQGTQYF
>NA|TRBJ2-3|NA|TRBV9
TGTGCCAGCAGCGTAGATCACAACACAGATACGCAGTATTTT
CASSVDHNTDTQYF
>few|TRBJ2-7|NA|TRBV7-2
TGTGCCAGCAGCCCCCTGGGGGTTCGCTACGAGCAGTACTTC
CASSPLGVRYEQYF
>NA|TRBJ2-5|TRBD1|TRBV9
TGTGCCAGCAGCGTAGCTACCCCCGGGACAGAGTACCAAGAGACCCAGTACTTC
CASSVATPGTEYQETQYF
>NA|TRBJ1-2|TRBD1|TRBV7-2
TGTGCCAGCAGCCCCCGGACAGGGGACTATGGCTACACCTTC
CASSPRTGDYGYTF
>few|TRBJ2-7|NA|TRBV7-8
TGTGCCAGCACCCATCTCGGAGGCGCCTACGAGCAGTACTTC
CASTHLGGAYEQYF
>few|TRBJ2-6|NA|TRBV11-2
TGTGCCAGCCGAGAACTCTCTGGGGCCAACGTCCTGACTTTC
CASRELSGANVLTF
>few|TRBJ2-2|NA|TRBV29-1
TGCAGCGTTGAACGACAAATGAACACCGGGGAGCTGTTTTTT
CSVERQMNTGELFF
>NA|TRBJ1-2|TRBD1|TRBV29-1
TGCAGCGTTGAAGGCCCCGGTGTCAGGGGGGATGGCTACACCTTC
CSVEGPGVRGDGYTF
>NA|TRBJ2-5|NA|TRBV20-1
TGCAGTGCAAGCCAGTCAGAGACCCAGTACTTC
CSASQSETQYF
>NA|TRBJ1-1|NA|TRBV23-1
TGCGCCAGCAGTCAATCGGAAACAGGGTCTGAGGCCACTGAAGCTTTCTTT
CASSQSETGSEATEAFF
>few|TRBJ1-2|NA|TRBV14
TGTGCCAGCAGCCAGATCACACTCGGGGAACCAGGCTACACCTTC
CASSQITLGEPGYTF
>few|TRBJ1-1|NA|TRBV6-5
TGTGCCAGCCGGGGACGGCCGAACACTGAAGCTTTCTTT
CASRGRPNTEAFF
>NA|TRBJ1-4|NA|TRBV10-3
TGTGCCATCAGTCCCGCAGGGAAGGAGGAAAAACTGTTTTTT
CAISPAGKEEKLFF
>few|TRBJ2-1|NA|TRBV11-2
TGTGCCAGCAGCTTATTGCCTACGAACAATGAGCAGTTCTTC
CASSLLPTNNEQFF
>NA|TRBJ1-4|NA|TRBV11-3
TGTGCCAGCAGCTTAGTGGCCGCCCCAGCAACTAATGAAAAACTGTTTTTT
CASSLVAAPATNEKLFF
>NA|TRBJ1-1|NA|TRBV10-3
TGTGCCATCAGTCGAAAAAGCGGCACTGAAGCTTTCTTT
CAISRKSGTEAFF
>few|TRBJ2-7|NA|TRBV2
TGTGCCAGCACCCTCCGGACAGAAGCCGAGCAGTACTTC
CASTLRTEAEQYF
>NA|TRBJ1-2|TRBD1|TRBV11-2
TGTGCCAGCAGCCGCTGGACAGGGAGTGGCTACACCTTC
CASSRWTGSGYTF